The entry that follows covers one TCR beta chain sequence. TCRdb's table, derived via immunoSEQ multiplex PCR, lists solely in-frame clones and lacks some. There are approximately 54,000 clones in the sample; around 84% occur only once, and around 8% lies in the top ten. These data are taken from a study of blood T cell repertoires in COVID-19. Whole-study context: Samples came from the United States, Italy and Spain, spanning acute and convalescent COVID-19.

From germline, CDR1 is LNHNV and CDR2 YYDKDF (reference sequence). Deletions cut 2 bases from V and 5 bases from J, with 9 bases between. The length of the CDR3 is 13 residues. The V call is TRBV15, the J call TRBJ1-1, with D perhaps TRBD1 (5 bases). The source is a human donor in a cohort sampled during active COVID-19. What was sequenced was peripheral blood. This CDR3 is CATSRSGGTEAFF. CDR3 DNA sequence: TGTGCCACCAGCAGAAGCGGGGGGACTGAAGCTTTCTTT.